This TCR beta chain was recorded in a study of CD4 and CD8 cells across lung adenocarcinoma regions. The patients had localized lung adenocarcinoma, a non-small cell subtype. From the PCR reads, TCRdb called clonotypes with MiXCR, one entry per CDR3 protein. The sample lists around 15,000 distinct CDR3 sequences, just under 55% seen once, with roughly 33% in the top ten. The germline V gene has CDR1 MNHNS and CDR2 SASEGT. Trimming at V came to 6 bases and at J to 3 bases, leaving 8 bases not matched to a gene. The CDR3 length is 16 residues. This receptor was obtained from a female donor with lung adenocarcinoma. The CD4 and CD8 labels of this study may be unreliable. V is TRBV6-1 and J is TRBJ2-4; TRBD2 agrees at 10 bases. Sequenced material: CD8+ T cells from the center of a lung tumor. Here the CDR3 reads CASSRSGRGNKNIQYF. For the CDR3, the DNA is TGTGCCAGCAGCCGGAGCGGGAGGGGAAACAAAAACATTCAGTACTTC.